The present TCR beta chain was sequenced within a study of radiotherapy plus CTLA-4 blockade in lung cancer. At the level of the study: Objective responses were recorded in about a sixth of patients, with disease control recorded in about 30%.

The sample holds one count of this clone. Its target is not known. Findings and caveats of the study: Once radiotherapy plus ipilimumab had been given, TCR clones derived from tumor expanded in blood. Per reports, early blood T cell clone dynamics, plus interferon-beta, forecast response most strongly.

Germline lookup yields CDR1 SGHRS and CDR2 YFSETQ. This CDR3 is 14 amino acids long. V lost 3 bases and J 5 bases, leaving 13 bases between the germline ends. Chemo-refractory metastatic non-small-cell lung cancer patients underwent focal radiation alongside CTLA-4 blockade with ipilimumab. Sequencing was performed with immunoSEQ multiplex PCR; in TCRdb, only in-frame clones are kept and a portion is missing. The profile shows roughly 80,000 clones, around 81% of them singletons. The source was peripheral blood, collected from a patient treated with radiotherapy plus ipilimumab. The chain links TRBV5-1 to TRBJ2-3; tentatively, D is TRBD1 (6 bases). The origin of this receptor is a human donor with non-small cell lung cancer who had a partial response to radiotherapy plus ipilimumab. Some clones in this sample may be carry-over from other donors' samples. The CDR3 loop is CASSSGQREDTQYF. In DNA form, the CDR3 reads TGCGCCAGCAGCTCCGGACAGCGAGAAGATACGCAGTATTTT.